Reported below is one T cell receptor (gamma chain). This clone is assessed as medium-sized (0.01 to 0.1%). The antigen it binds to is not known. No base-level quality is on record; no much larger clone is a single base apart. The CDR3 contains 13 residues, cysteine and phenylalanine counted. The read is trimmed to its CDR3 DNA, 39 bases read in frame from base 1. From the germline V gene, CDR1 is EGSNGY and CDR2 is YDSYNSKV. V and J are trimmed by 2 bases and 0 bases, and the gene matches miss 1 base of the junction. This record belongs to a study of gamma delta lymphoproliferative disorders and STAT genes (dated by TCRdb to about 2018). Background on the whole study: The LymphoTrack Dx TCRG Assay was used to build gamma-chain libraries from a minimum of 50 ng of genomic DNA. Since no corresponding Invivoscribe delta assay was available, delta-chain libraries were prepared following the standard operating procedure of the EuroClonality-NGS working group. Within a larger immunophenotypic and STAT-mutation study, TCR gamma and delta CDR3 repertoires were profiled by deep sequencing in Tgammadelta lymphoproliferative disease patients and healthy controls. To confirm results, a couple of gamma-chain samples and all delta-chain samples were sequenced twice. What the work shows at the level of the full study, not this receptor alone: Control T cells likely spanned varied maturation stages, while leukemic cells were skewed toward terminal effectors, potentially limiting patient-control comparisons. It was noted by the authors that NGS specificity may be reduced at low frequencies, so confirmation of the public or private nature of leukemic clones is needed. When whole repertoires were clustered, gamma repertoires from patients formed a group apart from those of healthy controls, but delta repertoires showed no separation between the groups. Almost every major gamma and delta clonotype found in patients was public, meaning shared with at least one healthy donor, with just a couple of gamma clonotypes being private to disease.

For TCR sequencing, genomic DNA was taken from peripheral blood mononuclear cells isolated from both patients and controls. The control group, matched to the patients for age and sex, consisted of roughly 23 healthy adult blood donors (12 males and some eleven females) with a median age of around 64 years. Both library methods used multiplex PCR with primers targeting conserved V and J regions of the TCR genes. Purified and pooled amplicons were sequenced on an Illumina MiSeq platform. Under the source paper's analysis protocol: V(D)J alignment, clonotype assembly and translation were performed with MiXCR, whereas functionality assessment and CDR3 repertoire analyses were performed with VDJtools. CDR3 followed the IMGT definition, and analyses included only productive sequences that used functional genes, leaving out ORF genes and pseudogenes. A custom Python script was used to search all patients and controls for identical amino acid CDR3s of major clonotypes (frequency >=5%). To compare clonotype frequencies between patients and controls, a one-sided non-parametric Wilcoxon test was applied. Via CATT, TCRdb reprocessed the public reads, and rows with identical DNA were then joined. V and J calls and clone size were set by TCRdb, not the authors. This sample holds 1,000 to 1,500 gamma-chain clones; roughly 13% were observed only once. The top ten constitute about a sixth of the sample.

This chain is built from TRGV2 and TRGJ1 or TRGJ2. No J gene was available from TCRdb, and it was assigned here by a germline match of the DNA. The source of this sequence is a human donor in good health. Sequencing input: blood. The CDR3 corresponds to CATWDVNYYKKLF. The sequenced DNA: TGTGCCACCTGGGACGTGAATTATTATAAGAAACTCTTT.